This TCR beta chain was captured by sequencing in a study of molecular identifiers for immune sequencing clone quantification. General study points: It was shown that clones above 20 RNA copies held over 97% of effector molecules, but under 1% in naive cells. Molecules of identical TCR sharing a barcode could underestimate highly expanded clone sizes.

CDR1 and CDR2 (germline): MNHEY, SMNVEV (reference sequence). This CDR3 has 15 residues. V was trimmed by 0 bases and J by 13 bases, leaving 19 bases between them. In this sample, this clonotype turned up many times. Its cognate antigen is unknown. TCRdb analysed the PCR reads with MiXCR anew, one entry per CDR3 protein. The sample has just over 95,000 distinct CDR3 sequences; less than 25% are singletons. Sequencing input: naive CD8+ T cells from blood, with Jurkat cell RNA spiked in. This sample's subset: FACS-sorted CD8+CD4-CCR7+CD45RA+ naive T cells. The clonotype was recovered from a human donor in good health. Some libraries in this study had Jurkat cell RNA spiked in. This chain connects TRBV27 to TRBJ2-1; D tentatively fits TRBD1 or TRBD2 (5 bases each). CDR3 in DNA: TGTGCCAGCAGTTTATCATGGGACCCTGGTTTTGGCCAGTTCTTC. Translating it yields CASSLSWDPGFGQFF.